What follows are 22 T cell receptor beta chains derived from one specimen sequenced in a study of PD-L1 blockade in urothelial cancer. Profiling relied on immunoSEQ multiplex PCR, and the TCRdb table lists in-frame clones only, not all of them. The table lists some 41,000 clones, approximately 83% of them singletons. Time point defined: peripheral blood 6 weeks after treatment start. The sample was PBMCs, taken around atezolizumab (anti-PD-L1) treatment. The receptors were gathered from a man between 60 and 70 years old with urothelial cancer.

The chain employs TRBV5-4 and TRBJ2-3; unclear D gene. Germline loops: CDR1 SGHNT, CDR2 YYREEE (reference sequence). V gave up 4 bases and J gave up 0 bases, with 12 bases separating them. The CDR3 length is 15 residues. The CDR3 spells CASSPPGPSTDTQYF. The CDR3 region has the DNA TGTGCCAGCAGCCCCCCAGGCCCGAGCACAGATACGCAGTATTTT.

This clone was picked up a small number of times. The chain combines TRBV6-1 with TRBJ1-1, with TRBD1 identical over 8 bases. V gave up 5 bases and J gave up 2 bases; unmatched junction bases: 4. This CDR3 has 14 amino acids. CDR1 and CDR2 (germline): MNHNS, SASEGT. The CDR3 DNA sequence: TGTGCCAGCAGTCTAGACAGGGGCAACACTGAAGCTTTCTTT. This codes for CASSLDRGNTEAFF.

The rearrangement uses TRBV25-1 and TRBJ1-3; D call uncertain. The CDR3 spans 16 residues. Germline lookup yields CDR1 MGHDK and CDR2 SYGVNS. Trimming stripped 3 bases from V and 2 bases from J, with 14 bases between. The DNA of the CDR3 is TGTGCCAGCAGTGAGGACTGGGCAGGAACTGGAAACACCATATATTTT. It encodes CASSEDWAGTGNTIYF.

The CDR3 coding sequence is TGCAGCGTTGAAGATTGGGGCAGGGGGGAAGACACCTTC. Translation gives CSVEDWGRGEDTF. The rearrangement uses TRBV29-1 and TRBJ1-2, with 7 nucleotides matching TRBD1. The germline V gene encodes CDR1 SQVTM and CDR2 ANQGSEA. The CDR3 length is 13 residues. J was trimmed by 12 bases and V by 0 bases; bases with no gene match: 10. Drawing the rest from reference TRBV29-1 and TRBJ1-2, the complete variable domain is SAVISQKPSRDICQRGTSLTIQCQVDSQVTMMFWYRQQPGQSLTLIATANQGSEATYESGFVIDKFPISRPNLTFSTLTVSNMSPEDSSIYLCSVEDWGRGEDTFGSGTRLTVV.

The chain is built from TRBV2 and TRBJ2-3, with D possibly TRBD2 on 5 matching bases. V lost 1 base, J lost 6 bases, and 14 bases lay in between. CDR3 length: 15 amino acids. Germline-derived CDR1 and CDR2 are SNHLY and FYNNEI. CDR3 sequence (DNA): TGTGCCAGCAGTGAAGTGGCACTAGGCGGGGATACGCAGTATTTT. Protein: CASSEVALGGDTQYF.

The chain is built from TRBV7-8 and TRBJ2-2; D is perhaps TRBD1 (5 bases). The CDR3 has 15 residues. From germline, CDR1 is SGHVS and CDR2 FQNEAQ. V lost 5 bases, J lost 2 bases, and 12 bases lay in between. CDR3 sequence (DNA): TGTGCCAGCAGCCCTGACAGAATAAACACCGGGGAGCTGTTTTTT. Amino acids: CASSPDRINTGELFF.

The chain recombines TRBV5-1 with TRBJ2-2; possible D gene TRBD1, 6 bases. The V gene's germline CDR1 is SGHRS and CDR2 YFSETQ. Trimming took off 7 bases at V and 5 bases at J, with 18 bases between the two ends. The CDR3 runs to 15 residues. The CDR3 is CASQTGLSGTGELFF. In DNA, the CDR3 is TGCGCCAGCCAAACAGGGTTGAGTGGTACCGGGGAGCTGTTTTTT.

The V gene is TRBV30, the J gene TRBJ1-6; no firm D call. Germline-derived CDR1 and CDR2 are GTSNPN and SVGIG (reference sequence). Trimming took off 4 bases at V and 7 bases at J, with 11 bases between the two ends. CDR3 length: 13 residues. The CDR3 nucleotides are TGTGCCTGGACAGGCTTCCAAAATTCACCCCTCCACTTT. Its translation is CAWTGFQNSPLHF. Full variable domain (rest looked up from reference TRBV30 and TRBJ1-6): SQTIHQWPATLVQPVGSPLSLECTVEGTSNPNLYWYRQAAGRGLQLLFYSVGIGQISSEVPQNLSASRPQDRQFILSSKKLLLSDSGFYLCAWTGFQNSPLHFGNGTRLTVT.

The gene calls are TRBV18 and TRBJ2-3; TRBD1 agrees at 8 bases. J lost 2 bases, V lost 3 bases, and 1 base had no gene match. Per the germline V gene, CDR1 is KGHSH and CDR2 is LQKENI. The CDR3 is made up of 14 amino acids. The CDR3 region is CASSPDRDTDTQYF. CDR3 coding DNA: TGTGCCAGCTCACCGGACAGGGACACAGATACGCAGTATTTT.

This chain uses TRBV7-9 with TRBJ1-3; D is perhaps TRBD1 (6 bases). Between the trimmed V and J ends, which lost 1 base and 9 bases, there was a span of 16 bases. Germline CDR1 is SEHNR and CDR2 is FQNEAQ (reference sequence). The CDR3 is 15 amino acids. The CDR3 DNA reads as TGTGCCAGCAGCTTAGGGCTAACAGGGAACAGCACCATATATTTT. This encodes CASSLGLTGNSTIYF.

The V and J genes are TRBV19 and TRBJ1-2, with D tentatively TRBD1 (6 bases). V was trimmed by 6 bases and J by 0 bases, leaving 11 bases between them. CDR1 and CDR2 from the germline V gene are LNHDA and SQIVND (reference sequence). The CDR3 is made up of 14 amino acids. The chain's CDR3 is CASRPTGPNYGYTF. CDR3 bases: TGTGCCAGTAGACCGACAGGCCCTAACTATGGCTACACCTTC. Full variable domain (missing parts from reference TRBV19 and TRBJ1-2): DGGITQSPKYLFRKEGQNVTLSCEQNLNHDAMYWYRQDPGQGLRLIYYSQIVNDFQKGDIAEGYSVSREKKESFPLTVTSAQKNPTAFYLCASRPTGPNYGYTFGSGTRLTVV.

The chain uses TRBV14 and TRBJ2-3; D remains unclear. CDR3 length: 15 amino acids. V lost 5 bases and J 0 bases, leaving 12 bases between the germline ends. CDR1 and CDR2 (germline): SGHDN, FVKESK. The CDR3 here is CASSMSLISTDTQYF. The DNA of the CDR3 is TGTGCCAGCAGCATGAGTTTGATAAGCACAGATACGCAGTATTTT.

The gene calls are TRBV4-1 and TRBJ1-2, with a weak D call TRBD1 (5 bases). Deletions cut 0 bases from V and 2 bases from J, with 7 bases between. The CDR3 is made up of 14 amino acids. Germline CDR1 is MGHRA and CDR2 is YSYEKL. DNA of the CDR3: TGCGCCAGCAGCCAAGAGACAGACAACTATGGCTACACCTTC. Protein: CASSQETDNYGYTF.

This rearrangement joins TRBV2 to TRBJ2-2, with TRBD1 identical over 7 bases. V lost 9 bases to trimming and J lost 3 bases; unmatched junction nucleotides: 4. This CDR3 region has 13 residues. Per germline, CDR1 SNHLY and CDR2 FYNNEI. The CDR3 region is CASKRGHTGELFF. The CDR3, as DNA: TGTGCCAGTAAAAGGGGGCACACCGGGGAGCTGTTTTTT.

J is TRBJ2-1 and V is TRBV7-9, with TRBD1 identical over 10 bases. CDR3 length: 15 amino acids. Germline values: CDR1 SEHNR, CDR2 FQNEAQ (reference sequence). Trimming cost V 0 bases and J 10 bases; bases outside gene matches: 6. This CDR3 reads CASSLAGDRGQEQFF. DNA of the CDR3: TGTGCCAGCAGCTTAGCGGGAGACAGGGGGCAAGAGCAGTTCTTC. Full variable domain (outside the CDR3, taken from reference TRBV7-9 and TRBJ2-1): DTGVSQNPRHKITKRGQNVTFRCDPISEHNRLYWYRQTLGQGPEFLTYFQNEAQLEKSRLLSDRFSAERPKGSFSTLEIQRTEQGDSAMYLCASSLAGDRGQEQFFGPGTRLTVL.

The chain combines TRBV5-6 with TRBJ1-6, with 9 bases matching TRBD1. Germline V gene lookup returns CDR1 SGHDT and CDR2 YYEEEE. This CDR3 region has 15 residues. The ends lost 4 bases at V and 7 bases at J; junction bases unmatched: 6. As DNA, the CDR3 is TGTGCCAGCAGCCTCGTGGACAGGGGCAATTCACCCCTCCACTTT. Its protein product is CASSLVDRGNSPLHF.

This sequence joins TRBV9 and TRBJ2-5, with 10 bases lining up with TRBD1. There are 15 residues in the CDR3. CDR1 is SGDLS and CDR2 is YYNGEE in the germline V gene. V shed 0 bases, J shed 3 bases, and the junction held 2 bases outside the gene matches. CDR3 DNA sequence: TGTGCCAGCAGCGTAGACGGGACAGGGGAAGAGACCCAGTACTTC. The encoded protein is CASSVDGTGEETQYF.

The chain recombines TRBV9 with TRBJ2-5; tentative D call: TRBD1 (6 bases). Trimming took off 3 bases at V and 4 bases at J, with 16 bases between the two ends. The CDR3 has 15 residues. Germline V CDR1 and CDR2: SGDLS, YYNGEE. The CDR3, as DNA: TGTGCCAGCAGCGCCTTTCGGACAGATGTAGAGACCCAGTACTTC. Its translation: CASSAFRTDVETQYF.

The chain employs TRBV7-6 and TRBJ1-4; D unresolved. This CDR3 has 15 amino acids. The V gene lost 1 base and the J gene lost 3 bases, with 9 bases spanning the gap. Germline values: CDR1 SGHVS, CDR2 FNYEAQ. CDR3 nucleotide sequence: TGTGCCAGCAGCTTAGGGGCAGGATCTAATGAAAAACTGTTTTTT. This codes for CASSLGAGSNEKLFF.

The chain uses TRBV7-8 and TRBJ2-2; 8 positions match TRBD1. The V segment lost 0 bases and the J segment 1 base; nucleotides outside the gene matches: 1. Germline V CDR1 and CDR2: SGHVS, FQNEAQ. This CDR3 is 16 amino acids long. The CDR3 reads CASSLAGTGNTGELFF. CDR3 nucleotide sequence: TGTGCCAGCAGCTTAGCGGGGACAGGGAACACCGGGGAGCTGTTTTTT.

The rearrangement links TRBV6-5 to TRBJ2-7; 10 bases map to TRBD2. The CDR3 length is 13 residues. Germline V CDR1 and CDR2: MNHEY, SVGAGI. With V trimmed by 10 bases and J by 6 bases, 9 bases remained unmatched. As DNA, the CDR3 is TGTGCCACCACGATGAGCGGGGGGGGCGAGCAGTACTTC. Its protein is CATTMSGGGEQYF.

The rearrangement links TRBV19 to TRBJ1-5, with D possibly being TRBD1 (5 bases). From germline, CDR1 is LNHDA and CDR2 SQIVND (reference sequence). CDR3 length: 14 residues. The V gene lost 9 bases and the J gene lost 12 bases, with 24 bases spanning the gap. The CDR3 DNA reads TGTGCCAGCAACAGTGGGACGCCCCGGGGGGTCCAGCATTTT. It yields the protein CASNSGTPRGVQHF. Full variable domain (rest looked up from reference TRBV19 and TRBJ1-5): DGGITQSPKYLFRKEGQNVTLSCEQNLNHDAMYWYRQDPGQGLRLIYYSQIVNDFQKGDIAEGYSVSREKKESFPLTVTSAQKNPTAFYLCASNSGTPRGVQHFGDGTRLSIL.